This T cell receptor beta chain was sequenced for a study of shared clonotypes between healthy human individuals. Study findings and constraints: Among non-shared clonotypes, generation probabilities were lower than among those shared by all four donors.

This clone was seen only once. The antigen remains undetermined. Genomic DNA of each subset was evenly split across several immunoSEQ plates. Under the authors' procedure: Junction-only sequences without quality scores came from ImmunoSEQ, so filtering differed. Sequencing used immunoSEQ multiplex PCR; TCRdb keeps in-frame clones, though not all of them. Clone size and V and J calls were adopted from that table, with D and trimming inferred from the DNA. The table lists about 1.1 million clones, around three quarters of them singletons. There are 15 residues in the CDR3. The germline gives CDR1 SGDLS, CDR2 YYNGEE. V dropped 1 base and J dropped 5; count of bases not matched to a gene: 4.

This TCR came from a man younger than 35 in good health. Some clones in this sample may be carry-over from other donors' samples. The sequencing sample was made of memory CD4+ T cells from PBMCs. The subset denotes: CD45RA-negative fraction. The chain carries TRBV9 and TRBJ1-4; 8 positions agree with TRBD1. CDR3 in DNA: TGTGCCAGCAGCGTAATTGGACAGGGAAATGAAAAACTGTTTTTT. This gives the protein CASSVIGQGNEKLFF.